The 18 T cell receptor beta chains below were found in one sample sequenced in a study of human T cells and chemical hapten exposure. Each CDR3 protein is one row after TCRdb ran MiXCR on the RACE reads. The sample includes under 200,000 distinct CDR3 sequences, under 35% of them seen just once. Time point given: pre-sensitization, week 0. Treatment defined: therapeutic diphenylcyclopropenone sensitization with weekly scalp DPC. This material consisted of whole blood, taken in connection with sensitization to the hapten diphenylcyclopropenone (DPC). Receptors were obtained from a woman in her 30s with alopecia areata. Some clones in this sample may be carry-over from other donors' samples.

The chain has TRBV4-1 and TRBJ1-6; D is unresolved. This CDR3 region has 15 residues. Between the trimmed V and J ends, which lost 1 base and 10 bases, there was a span of 14 bases. The germline V gene encodes CDR1 MGHRA and CDR2 YSYEKL. The CDR3 nucleotides are TGCGCCAGCAGCCAAGTGCTCCAGTTAAGATCACCCCTCCACTTT. Amino acid sequence: CASSQVLQLRSPLHF.

The chain carries TRBV7-9 and TRBJ2-7, with 10 bases that match TRBD2. Trimming cost V 4 bases and J 3 bases; bases outside gene matches: 3. The CDR3 runs to 14 residues. Germline values: CDR1 SEHNR, CDR2 FQNEAQ (reference sequence). Here the CDR3 DNA reads TGTGCCAGCAGCTCCACTAGCGGGGTCTACGAGCAGTACTTC. This translates into CASSSTSGVYEQYF.

This clonotype was counted a single time. The chain has TRBV4-3 and TRBJ2-1, with 13 bases matching TRBD2. The length of the CDR3 is 17 residues. Unmatched junction bases numbered 12, after V lost 3 bases and J lost 10 bases. CDR1 and CDR2 (germline): LGHNA, YSLEER. The CDR3: CASSQGETSGRAREQFF. In nucleotides, the CDR3 is TGCGCCAGCAGCCAGGGGGAAACTAGCGGGAGGGCCCGGGAGCAGTTCTTC.

As DNA, the CDR3 is TGTGCCAGCAGCCTCTACTCGACCACCGGGGAGCTGTTTTTT. Translation gives CASSLYSTTGELFF. V and J are TRBV7-3 and TRBJ2-2; D is undetermined. The length of the CDR3 is 14 residues. The germline V and J ends were trimmed by 5 bases and 4 bases, with 11 bases remaining between them. Germline CDR1 and CDR2: SGHTA and FQGTGA.

In this sample, this clonotype turned up a few times. V and J are TRBV28 and TRBJ2-2, with 11 nucleotides matching TRBD1. After removal of 1 base from V and 7 bases from J, the junction contained 2 bases not matched to a gene. This CDR3 has 15 residues. The V gene's germline CDR1 is MDHEN and CDR2 SYDVKM. CDR3 sequence reads: CASSLLGQGVGELFF. CDR3 bases: TGTGCCAGCAGTTTATTGGGACAGGGGGTCGGGGAGCTGTTTTTT.

This clonotype was found a few times. J is TRBJ1-3 and V is TRBV28; D is uncertain. V was pared by 6 bases and J by 0 bases, with 9 bases between. This CDR3 spans 14 amino acids. Per germline, CDR1 MDHEN and CDR2 SYDVKM. The CDR3 sequence: CASSRGGSGNTIYF. CDR3 sequence (DNA): TGTGCCAGCAGCCGTGGAGGCTCTGGAAACACCATATATTTT.

The chain joins TRBV28 to TRBJ2-3; D not resolved. The CDR3 consists of 12 residues. Looked up from germline, CDR1 is MDHEN and CDR2 is SYDVKM. Trimming took off 3 bases at V and 7 bases at J, with 8 bases between the two ends. The CDR3 here is CASSFSQYTQYF. The CDR3 region has the DNA TGTGCCAGCAGTTTTTCCCAATATACGCAGTATTTT.

There are a few counts of this clonotype. The genes are TRBV19 and TRBJ2-3; maybe TRBD1 (7 bases). The germline gives CDR1 LNHDA, CDR2 SQIVND (reference sequence). The CDR3 length is 15 residues. V was cut by 4 bases and J by 4 bases, with 15 bases left in between. The CDR3 DNA reads TGTGCCAGTAGTACCCAGGGGGGATACGCAGATACGCAGTATTTT. Protein: CASSTQGGYADTQYF.

In regard to this clonotype: One end of the junction varies from germline; a read error may be responsible. The J gene is TRBJ1-2, the V gene TRBV20-1, with a tentative D call TRBD1 (5 bases). CDR3 length: 10 residues. Germline V CDR1 and CDR2: DFQATT, SNEGSKA (reference sequence). The CDR3 DNA reads TGCAGTGCTTTAGGGGACGCAGGGAACTTC. It is translated as CSALGDAGNF.

This chain uses TRBV24-1 with TRBJ2-2; TRBD2 matches 8 bases. The CDR3 loop spans 15 amino acids. V was clipped by 3 bases and J by 3 bases; unmatched bases: 2. Germline CDR1 and CDR2: KGHDR and SFDVKD. The CDR3: CATSDSGRHTGELFF. CDR3 nucleotide sequence: TGTGCCACCAGTGATAGCGGGAGACACACCGGGGAGCTGTTTTTT.

V and J are TRBV7-2 and TRBJ2-7; D is unclear. This CDR3 is built from 11 residues. Germline assignment: CDR1 SGHTA and CDR2 FQGNSA. The V and J ends lost 5 bases and 3 bases respectively, with 5 bases between them. CDR3 in amino acids: CASSQHYEQYF. The DNA of the CDR3 is TGTGCCAGCAGCCAGCACTACGAGCAGTACTTC. Looking up the rest from reference TRBV7-2 and TRBJ2-7 gives the full variable domain: GAGVSQSPSNKVTEKGKDVELRCDPISGHTALYWYRQSLGQGLEFLIYFQGNSAPDKSGLPSDRFSAERTGGSVSTLTIQRTQQEDSAVYLCASSQHYEQYFGPGTRLTVT.

V gene TRBV4-3 combines with J gene TRBJ1-3; 9 nucleotides align to TRBD1. The length of the CDR3 is 16 residues. CDR1 LGHNA and CDR2 YSLEER come from the germline V gene. V shed 4 bases, J shed 2 bases, and the junction held 6 bases outside the gene matches. In DNA form, the CDR3 reads TGCGCCAGCAGCCCCTCCGGGACAGGGACTGGAAACACCATATATTTT. It yields the protein CASSPSGTGTGNTIYF.

A few counts support this clonotype. The V call is TRBV7-2, the J call TRBJ2-5; 12 nucleotides agree with TRBD2. This CDR3 spans 16 amino acids. Germline V gene lookup returns CDR1 SGHTA and CDR2 FQGNSA. J was trimmed by 2 bases and V by 5 bases; bases with no gene match: 6. The DNA of the CDR3 is TGTGCCAGCAGCCCTGGACTAGCGGGACTACAAGAGACCCAGTACTTC. Its protein product is CASSPGLAGLQETQYF.

This clonotype was observed at least ten times. The chain recombines TRBV10-1 with TRBJ1-1, with 9 nucleotides matching TRBD1. The V gene's germline CDR1 is WNHNN and CDR2 SYGVQD (reference sequence). The ends lost 8 bases at V and 4 bases at J; junction bases unmatched: 14. CDR3 length equals 16 residues. The CDR3 region is CASSAVGGTGTTEAFF. The DNA of the CDR3 is TGCGCCAGCTCGGCAGTCGGCGGGACAGGGACCACTGAAGCTTTCTTT.

This chain joins TRBV20-1 and TRBJ1-2, with a tentative D call TRBD1 (6 bases). From germline, CDR1 is DFQATT and CDR2 SNEGSKA (reference sequence). CDR3 length equals 12 residues. Trimming cost V 5 bases and J 5 bases, with 12 bases left between them. The CDR3: CSAGDTGYGYTF. CDR3 nucleotide sequence: TGCAGTGCTGGGGACACCGGTTATGGCTACACCTTC.

This clonotype was seen a few times. The rearrangement links TRBV11-1 to TRBJ2-1; TRBD1 agrees at 10 bases. The CDR3 is made up of 15 amino acids. V was pared by 2 bases and J by 9 bases, with 7 bases of the junction left unmatched. Germline V lookup: CDR1 SGHAT, CDR2 FQDESV (reference sequence). The CDR3 reads CASSLKRDRGTEQFF. The CDR3 nucleotides are TGTGCCAGCAGCTTAAAGCGGGACAGGGGTACTGAGCAGTTCTTC. The full variable domain, with the rest looked up from reference TRBV11-1 and TRBJ2-1, is EAEVAQSPRYKITEKSQAVAFWCDPISGHATLYWYRQILGQGPELLVQFQDESVVDDSQLPKDRFSAERLKGVDSTLKIQPAELGDSAMYLCASSLKRDRGTEQFFGPGTRLTVL.

This clonotype appeared a few times. The chain links TRBV7-9 to TRBJ2-1; TRBD2 matches at 13 bases. J gave up 0 bases and V 1 base, and 9 bases lay outside the gene matches. Germline-derived CDR1 and CDR2 are SEHNR and FQNEAQ (reference sequence). This CDR3 comprises 20 residues. The CDR3: CASSLGRGLAGDFSYNEQFF. The CDR3 DNA reads as TGTGCCAGCAGCTTAGGTCGCGGACTAGCGGGAGACTTCTCCTACAATGAGCAGTTCTTC.

The chain couples TRBV29-1 to TRBJ1-2; perhaps TRBD1 as D (5 bases). From germline, CDR1 is SQVTM and CDR2 ANQGSEA. Deletions cut 5 bases from V and 6 bases from J, with 7 bases between. The CDR3 has 10 amino acids. The CDR3 sequence: CSVTDNGYTF. In DNA form, the CDR3 reads TGCAGCGTTACGGACAATGGCTACACCTTC.